The clone carrying this T cell receptor (beta chain) was seen many times. What it binds is not known. TCRdb redid the calling of the 5' RACE reads with MiXCR, one entry per CDR3 protein. In the table there are 180,000 or so distinct CDR3 sequences, 11% of which are singletons. The CDR3 runs to 18 residues. The V end lost 1 base, the J end lost 2 bases, and 19 bases lay between the germline ends. Germline CDR1 and CDR2: SGHTA and FQGNSA. The data originate from a study of T-cell memory formation after mild COVID-19. Whole-study context: Largely, the TCR clusters proved donor specific.

Broader study findings: Later expanders leaned CD4+, whereas day 15 to 85 contracting clones were balanced CD4/CD8. Pre-infection memory showed some responding clones, and this suggested that cross-reactive memory joined. CD4+ contracting clones were mainly CM and EM; CD8+ ones, EMRA.

The source of this sequence is a man aged 18 to 29 who had mild COVID-19 (a few samples of this study predate the infection). Cell type and time point are not known. Sequencing used PBMCs or a T cell subset sorted from them (not recorded which). This chain uses TRBV7-2 with TRBJ2-3, with D perhaps being TRBD1 or TRBD2 (6 bases each). Written as DNA, the CDR3 is TGTGCCAGCAGCTTAGAGGAGGGGGTAGCGGAGCCCACAGATACGCAGTATTTT. Translated: CASSLEEGVAEPTDTQYF.